A selection of T cell receptor beta chains follows, all from one sample in a study of blood T cell repertoires in COVID-19. Method: immunoSEQ multiplex PCR; TCRdb's copy keeps in-frame clones and lacks some. The table lists around 100,000 clones, approximately 83% of them singletons. Sequencing was carried out using peripheral blood. The receptor set was obtained from a woman of 80 years or more with active or convalescent COVID-19. Each CDR3 is given with its conserved first and last residue. The D gene is left open where the match is weak. Clone sizes are given selectively: once, few, many, or a class where the clone is expanded.

cdr3_aa,cdr3_nt,j_call,clone_size,d_call,v_call
CASSLATGGSYNEQFF,TGTGCCAGCAGCTTAGCGACAGGGGGCTCCTACAATGAGCAGTTCTTC,TRBJ2-1,.,TRBD1,TRBV7-9
CASSMRTGETKRGANVLTF,TGTGCCAGTAGTATGAGGACAGGCGAAACAAAAAGGGGGGCCAACGTCCTGACTTTC,TRBJ2-6,.,TRBD1,TRBV19
CASSFTGGRTEAFF,TGTGCCAGCAGTTTTACGGGGGGCCGGACTGAAGCTTTCTTT,TRBJ1-1,.,.,TRBV28
CASSVSQGNNEKLFF,TGTGCCAGCAGCGTATCCCAGGGTAATAATGAAAAACTGTTTTTT,TRBJ1-4,once,.,TRBV9
CATSNQGGIHEQYF,TGTGCCACCAGCAATCAGGGTGGGATCCACGAGCAGTACTTC,TRBJ2-7,.,.,TRBV15
CASRRYQETQYF,TGTGCCAGCAGGCGGTACCAAGAGACCCAGTACTTC,TRBJ2-5,.,.,TRBV12-3/TRBV12-4
CASNTPGGPNQPQHF,TGTGCCAGCAACACGCCGGGAGGCCCCAATCAGCCCCAGCATTTT,TRBJ1-5,.,.,TRBV28
CASIQDRSNYGYTF,TGTGCCAGCATCCAGGACAGGAGTAACTATGGCTACACCTTC,TRBJ1-2,.,TRBD1,TRBV5-4
CASSLVGVQPQHF,TGTGCCAGCAGCTTAGTAGGGGTTCAGCCCCAGCATTTT,TRBJ1-5,many,.,TRBV7-2
CAWSVGQGWAFF,TGTGCCTGGAGTGTGGGGCAGGGCTGGGCTTTCTTT,TRBJ1-1,.,.,TRBV30
CASSQQADQPQHF,TGTGCCAGCAGCCAGCAGGCTGATCAGCCCCAGCATTTT,TRBJ1-5,.,.,TRBV7-9
CASSGDRDGSQHF,TGTGCCAGCAGCGGGGACAGGGACGGTTCCCAGCATTTT,TRBJ1-5,.,TRBD1,TRBV7-9
CASSRDSYEQYF,TGTGCCAGCAGCAGGGACTCCTACGAGCAGTACTTC,TRBJ2-7,.,.,TRBV6-5
CATSAFRGSSGRGNEQETQYF,TGTGCCACCAGTGCCTTTCGAGGGTCTAGCGGGAGGGGAAACGAACAAGAGACCCAGTACTTC,TRBJ2-5,.,TRBD2,TRBV24-1
CASSLLPESLYGYTF,TGTGCCAGCAGCTTACTCCCGGAGAGTTTATATGGCTACACCTTC,TRBJ1-2,few,.,TRBV11-2